Included here is one T cell receptor (beta chain) sequence, with context. Its target is unknown. With V trimmed by 5 bases and J by 6 bases, 4 bases remained unmatched. The CDR3 length is 14 residues. The germline gives CDR1 SGHDT, CDR2 YYEEEE. Method: immunoSEQ multiplex PCR; TCRdb's copy keeps in-frame clones and lacks some. The data contain roughly 20,000 clones, 77% of them singletons. This sample was included in a study of ipilimumab plus nivolumab after autologous stem cell transplantation. Broader study findings: TCR repertoire, Treg phenotype and gut microbiota reportedly support more study of this approach.

Ipilimumab, 1 mg/kg, started 14 to 28 days after autologous transplant. Through week 26, nivolumab 3 mg/kg IV was given weeks 1, 4, 7, 10, then biweekly. The sequence came from a male donor with diffuse large B-cell lymphoma. The sample here was PBMCs, taken in a trial of ipilimumab plus nivolumab as post-transplant consolidation. The chain recombines TRBV5-6 with TRBJ2-4, with TRBD2 matching 11 bases. The CDR3 DNA follows: TGTGCCAGCAGAGCTACTAGCGGGGGAAACATTCAGTACTTC. Protein: CASRATSGGNIQYF.